The clone carrying this T cell receptor beta chain was detected a few times. The sample belongs to a study of response to subunit inactivated influenza vaccine. The CDR3 loop spans 15 amino acids. V gave up 6 bases and J gave up 8 bases, with 22 bases separating them. Germline V gives CDR1 MNHNS, CDR2 SASEGT. TCRdb called the RT-PCR reads again in MiXCR, with one record for every CDR3 protein. The table shows about 700,000 distinct CDR3 sequences, with 14% occurring only once. The genes are TRBV6-1 and TRBJ1-2; D remains unclear. The material was PBMCs from blood, obtained 14 to 15 days before vaccination. This receptor was obtained from a man aged 50 to 60 who received an inactivated influenza vaccine. The CDR3 DNA reads as TGTGCCAGCAGACGGCTCCTCCAATCCTCAGGCGGCTACACCTTC. Translated, it gives CASRRLLQSSGGYTF.